What follows are 5 T cell receptor beta chains derived from one specimen sequenced in a study of blood T cells in healthy people across ages. A second 7 to 11 cycle PCR used barcoded and J-beta primers. TCRdb re-derived calls from the 5' RACE reads in MiXCR, one entry per CDR3 protein. Among hundreds of thousands of distinct CDR3 sequences listed, around 24% were seen once. This sample was also put to use in a study of T cells of mothers and their children.

Sequencing input: blood. The receptors originated from a boy younger than 18 in good health.

The table lists this clonotype with a few counts. The chain links TRBV7-2 to TRBJ1-5; D gene unclear. The CDR3 consists of 14 residues. Trimming cost V 6 bases and J 1 base, with 10 bases left between them. Per the germline V gene, CDR1 is SGHTA and CDR2 is FQGNSA. In DNA form, the CDR3 reads TGTGCCAGCAGTCTAGGAGCCAGCAATCAGCCCCAGCATTTT. Its translation: CASSLGASNQPQHF.

This clonotype was found many times. The chain couples TRBV7-9 to TRBJ2-4; no clear D. The CDR3 covers 15 residues. Trimming removed 1 base from V and 1 base from J, with 8 bases in between. The germline V gene has CDR1 SEHNR and CDR2 FQNEAQ (reference sequence). CDR3 sequence: CASSLGDWAKNIQYF. DNA for the CDR3: TGTGCCAGCAGCTTAGGGGATTGGGCCAAAAACATTCAGTACTTC.

This clonotype was recorded a few times. This chain connects TRBV2 to TRBJ1-2, with D unclear. The CDR3 length is 14 residues. Trimming removed 6 bases at V and 2 bases at J, with 13 bases between. Germline loops: CDR1 SNHLY, CDR2 FYNNEI. Written as DNA, the CDR3 is TGTGCCAGCAGGGGCCAGGCGGTAAACTATGGCTACACCTTC. This sequence encodes CASRGQAVNYGYTF. Filled out from reference TRBV2 and TRBJ1-2, the complete variable domain reads EPEVTQTPSHQVTQMGQEVILRCVPISNHLYFYWYRQILGQKVEFLVSFYNNEISEKSEIFDDQFSVERPDGSNFTLKIRSTKLEDSAMYFCASRGQAVNYGYTFGSGTRLTVV.

This chain links TRBV7-9 with TRBJ2-7; 10 positions match TRBD2. The CDR3 extends over 16 amino acids. Germline values: CDR1 SEHNR, CDR2 FQNEAQ (reference sequence). V shed 1 base and J 2 bases; nucleotides not matched to a gene: 5. CDR3 coding DNA: TGTGCCAGCAGCTTAGATCGGACTAGCGGCCCCTACGAGCAGTACTTC. Translating gives CASSLDRTSGPYEQYF.

The genes are TRBV5-1 and TRBJ1-1; D remains unclear. Looked up from germline, CDR1 is SGHRS and CDR2 is YFSETQ. Trimming pared 4 bases from V and 0 bases from J, leaving 10 bases between. CDR3 length: 14 amino acids. CDR3 loop: CASSDPRVNTEAFF. The CDR3 DNA reads TGCGCCAGCAGCGACCCGCGGGTGAACACTGAAGCTTTCTTT.